The sequence of this T cell receptor (beta chain) was determined in a study of T-cell reconstitution after alpha-beta-depleted transplantation in children. The study's findings and limits: At the one-year point after transplant, T-cell counts and TCRbeta diversity were found to come mostly from T cells that had been newly produced.

This clonotype was recorded at least ten times. Antigen: not known. During its preparation, the TCRbeta library received unique molecular identifiers. TCRdb processed the PCR reads anew with MiXCR; each CDR3 protein has one entry. Among 700,000 to 950,000 distinct CDR3 sequences listed, about 15% were seen once. The specimen was PBMCs, mostly from graft donor cells, collected 360 days after TCRalphabeta/CD19-depleted stem cell transplant. This clonotype was sampled from a male patient between 5 and 17 years old who had a stem cell transplant for acute lymphoblastic leukemia, so the T cells may come from the graft donor.

The CDR3 nucleotides read TGCAGCGTGGCAGGGACTAGCGGGAGCGTCTACAATGAGCAGTTCTTC. Protein: CSVAGTSGSVYNEQFF. V usage is TRBV29-1 and J usage is TRBJ2-1; 14 bases agree with TRBD2. V was pared by 6 bases and J by 3 bases, with 7 bases of the junction left unmatched. The CDR3 covers 16 residues. The germline V gene has CDR1 SQVTM and CDR2 ANQGSEA.